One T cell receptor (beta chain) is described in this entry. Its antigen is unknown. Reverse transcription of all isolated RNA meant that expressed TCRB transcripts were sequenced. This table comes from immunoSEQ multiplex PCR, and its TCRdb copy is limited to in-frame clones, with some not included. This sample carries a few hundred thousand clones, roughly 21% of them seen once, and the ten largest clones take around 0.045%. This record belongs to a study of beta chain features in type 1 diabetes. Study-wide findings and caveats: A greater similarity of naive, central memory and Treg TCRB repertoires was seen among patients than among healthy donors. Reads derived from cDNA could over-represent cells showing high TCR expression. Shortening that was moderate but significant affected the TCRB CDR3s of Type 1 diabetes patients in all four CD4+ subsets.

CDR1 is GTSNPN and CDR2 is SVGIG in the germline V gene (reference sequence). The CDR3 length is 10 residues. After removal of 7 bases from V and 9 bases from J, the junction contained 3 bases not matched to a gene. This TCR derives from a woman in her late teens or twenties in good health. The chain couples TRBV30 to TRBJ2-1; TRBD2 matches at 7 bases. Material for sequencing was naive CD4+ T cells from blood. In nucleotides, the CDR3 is TGTGCCTTCCGGGGGGTTGAGCAGTTCTTC. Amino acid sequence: CAFRGVEQFF.